The clone carrying this T cell receptor (beta chain) has just one count. What was amplified from RNA transcripts were TCR beta CDR3 regions. First-round RT-PCR of the TCR CDR3 relied on the HTBI primer set. TCRdb redid the calling of the multiplex PCR reads with MiXCR, one entry per CDR3 protein. The sample consists of 550,000 to 700,000 distinct CDR3 sequences, just over 45% of them appearing once. The record originates from a study of T cells in Graves' hyperthyroidism and ophthalmopathy. The V gene lost 3 bases and the J gene lost 3 bases, with 8 bases spanning the gap. The germline V gene has CDR1 ENHRY and CDR2 SYGVKD. This CDR3 region has 13 residues.

Sequenced: peripheral blood or thyroid tissue (not recorded which). V is TRBV10-3 and J is TRBJ2-5; a possible D gene is TRBD1 (5 bases). The TCR sequence derives from an adult woman with Graves' disease, either hyperthyroidism or ophthalmopathy (not recorded which). CDR3 region: CAISDWGEETQYF. The CDR3 DNA is TGTGCCATCAGTGATTGGGGCGAAGAGACCCAGTACTTC.